This T cell receptor beta chain is from a study of blood T cell repertoires in COVID-19 (dated by TCRdb to the early 2020s). About the study as a whole: The collaborator samples originated in the United States, Italy and Spain and spanned the acute and convalescent phases of COVID-19. The repertoires were released in a freely available public database meant as a resource for research on the immune response to SARS-CoV-2. Samples came from the ongoing ImmuneRACE study (first 160 participants) plus 1,254 subjects from 6 global collaborators. Where available, HLA class I and class II types were obtained from metadata supplied by the sample provider rather than from assay-based typing. Sample metadata almost always included a de-identified subject ID, COVID-19 status, age in years and sex. Deeply sampled blood TCRbeta repertoires from subjects exposed to, actively infected with, or recovered from COVID-19 were included in the dataset. The prospective study material was composed of cDNA or gDNA derived from T cells, B-cell-depleted T cells, or PBMCs. What the work shows at the level of the full study, not this receptor alone: The amount of clinical and demographic metadata varied by source and participant and was provided uncurated.

Reading the germline V gene gives CDR1 SNHLY and CDR2 FYNNEI. The CDR3 measures 15 amino acids from cysteine to phenylalanine. The entry retains the CDR3 DNA only, 45 bases that are in frame from base 1. Trimming at the junction amounts to 6 bases on V and 7 bases on J, and the germline ends lie 16 bases apart. The collaborating institutions used their own protocols to collect whole blood in K2EDTA tubes. For TCRbeta analysis, collaborators shipped samples in one of three forms: frozen whole blood, isolated PBMCs, or DNA extracted from either of those sample types. This clone has a single count. Which antigen it targets is not known. Base qualities are missing; no much larger clone stands one base away. TCRbeta CDR3 regions were amplified from genomic DNA by means of the immunoSEQ Assay, a bias-controlled multiplex PCR. The authors processed their data as follows. Nucleated cell counts per sample were estimated from amplification of reference gene primers within the assay. Sequence reads were collapsed and filtered to measure the absolute abundance of every unique TCRbeta CDR3 rearrangement. For each sample, productive Simpson clonality was calculated by taking the square root of Simpson's diversity index across productive rearrangements. TCRdb took this table from immuneACCESS and kept in-frame rearrangements with V and J called. Such tables lack part of the clones; where checked against another copy, unresolved V genes explain under half of the gap, and the rest is unexplained. Clonal size and the V and J genes are those of that table, whereas D and trimming came from the DNA. This sample has 45,000 to 55,000 clones in its table, and about 82% of those were observed once. 10% to 15% of the sample is taken by the ten largest.

This sequence originates from a man between 65 and 85 years old with active COVID-19. The chain employs TRBV2 and TRBJ1-6; TRBD1 could be the D gene, as 5 bases match. The sample taken for sequencing was peripheral blood. The CDR3 protein sequence reads: CASSEYRTGNSPLHF. Read as DNA, the sequence is TGTGCCAGCAGCGAATACAGGACCGGGAATTCACCCCTCCACTTT.